These 5 T cell receptor beta chains originate from one sample sequenced in a study of blood T cells in healthy people across ages. A J-beta primer mix and a sample-barcoded 5' primer were used in a second PCR of about 7 to 11 cycles. TCRdb used MiXCR to reprocess the 5' RACE reads, holding one entry per CDR3 protein. The table shows about 1 million distinct CDR3 sequences, with over 35% occurring only once. The sequenced sample consisted of blood. The receptors here all came from a woman in her fifties or sixties in good health.

This clonotype was observed at least ten times. The J gene is TRBJ2-7, the V gene TRBV12-3 or TRBV12-4; D uncertain. The V end was cut by 3 bases, the J end by 7 bases, with 13 bases between. CDR3 length: 13 amino acids. The chain's CDR3 is CASSFSSSSEQYF. Here the CDR3 DNA reads TGTGCCAGCAGTTTTAGCAGCAGTAGTGAGCAGTACTTC.

This clonotype was recorded at least ten times. The J gene is TRBJ2-3, the V gene TRBV5-1, with 7 bases that match TRBD1. CDR3 size: 14 residues. Germline lookup yields CDR1 SGHRS and CDR2 YFSETQ. V was pared by 5 bases and J by 2 bases, with 5 bases of the junction left unmatched. CDR3 bases: TGCGCCAGCAGGCCGGGACAGCTCACAGATACGCAGTATTTT. It specifies CASRPGQLTDTQYF.

The rearrangement joins TRBV20-1 to TRBJ2-5; the match to TRBD2 covers 7 bases. The J call may not be correct, given that the DNA end is closer to TRBJ2-7. In germline, CDR1 is DFQATT, CDR2 SNEGSKA (reference sequence). This CDR3 spans 14 amino acids. As DNA, the CDR3 is TGCAGTGCTTCTCGCCGACTAGCATTGGGCGAGCAGTACTTC. Protein sequence: CSASRRLALGEQYF.

V is TRBV5-1 and J is TRBJ2-1; D is undetermined. CDR3 length: 18 amino acids. Per the germline V gene, CDR1 is SGHRS and CDR2 is YFSETQ. Trimming shortened V by 3 bases and J by 0 bases, and 19 bases separated the two germline ends. The CDR3, as DNA: TGCGCCAGCAGCTCGAGAGGTGGATTGACGAGCTCCTACAATGAGCAGTTCTTC. Encoded protein: CASSSRGGLTSSYNEQFF. The full variable domain, rest sourced from reference TRBV5-1 and TRBJ2-1, is KAGVTQTPRYLIKTRGQQVTLSCSPISGHRSVSWYQQTPGQGLQFLFEYFSETQRNKGNFPGRFSGRQFSNSRSEMNVSTLELGDSALYLCASSSRGGLTSSYNEQFFGPGTRLTVL.

V is TRBV20-1 and J is TRBJ2-1; 9 bases align to TRBD1. V lost 0 bases to trimming and J lost 10 bases; unmatched junction nucleotides: 13. The CDR3 length is 16 residues. Germline lookup yields CDR1 DFQATT and CDR2 SNEGSKA (reference sequence). The CDR3: CSARDLEGTGFGEQFF. The CDR3 DNA reads TGCAGTGCTAGAGATCTAGAGGGGACAGGGTTTGGGGAGCAGTTCTTC.